The next 32 T cell receptor beta chains were all read from a single sample in a study of molecular identifiers for immune sequencing clone quantification. MiXCR, run by TCRdb on the PCR reads, gives a single entry per CDR3 protein. The sample has 400,000 to 600,000 distinct CDR3 sequences; over 20% are singletons. Material for sequencing was naive CD8+ T cells from blood, with Jurkat cell RNA spiked in. As to subset: FACS-sorted CD8+CD4-CCR7+CD45RA+ naive T cells. Every receptor here comes from a human donor in good health. Some libraries in this study had Jurkat cell RNA spiked in.

The rearrangement links TRBV4-1 to TRBJ2-1; D perhaps matches TRBD2 (6 bases). Trimming pared 0 bases from V and 6 bases from J, leaving 15 bases between. In germline, CDR1 is MGHRA, CDR2 YSYEKL. This CDR3 region has 16 residues. The CDR3 spells CASSQEKTASVNEQFF. CDR3 nucleotide sequence: TGCGCCAGCAGCCAAGAAAAGACGGCTAGCGTCAATGAGCAGTTCTTC.

V gene TRBV7-3 combines with J gene TRBJ2-1, with 10 bases lining up with TRBD2. The junction had 10 bases not matched to a gene; V was cut back by 5 bases and J by 9 bases. This CDR3 is 15 amino acids long. Germline loops: CDR1 SGHTA, CDR2 FQGTGA. The CDR3 region has the DNA TGTGCCAGCAGCGAGATGGTAGCGGGAGGTAGTGAGCAGTTCTTC. Translating it yields CASSEMVAGGSEQFF.

A note on this clonotype: This sequence may be a read error, since a much larger clone differs from it by one base. J is TRBJ2-3 and V is TRBV4-2; D is uncertain. From germline, CDR1 is LGHNA and CDR2 YNFKEQ. This CDR3 is built from 13 residues. Here the CDR3 reads CAGSQVTGDTQYF. CDR3 DNA: TGTGCCGGCAGCCAAGTGACCGGCGATACGCAGTATTTT.

A few counts support this clonotype. The chain joins TRBV28 to TRBJ1-2, with D tentatively TRBD1 (5 bases). CDR1 MDHEN and CDR2 SYDVKM come from the germline V gene. Trimming removed 4 bases at V and 8 bases at J, with 17 bases between. CDR3 size: 14 residues. CDR3 region: CASSSLRRDDGYTF. The CDR3 DNA is TGTGCCAGCAGTTCGCTCCGCCGGGACGACGGCTACACCTTC.

The V gene is TRBV7-9, the J gene TRBJ1-4; no clear D gene. This CDR3 spans 12 amino acids. In germline, CDR1 is SEHNR, CDR2 FQNEAQ (reference sequence). The V end lost 5 bases, the J end lost 8 bases, and 9 bases lay between the germline ends. CDR3 residues: CASSRVGEKLFF. The DNA for the CDR3 is TGTGCCAGCAGCAGAGTGGGAGAAAAACTGTTTTTT.

The V gene is TRBV24-1, the J gene TRBJ1-1; D is possibly TRBD1 (6 bases). V was clipped by 0 bases and J by 2 bases, with 12 bases between them. The CDR3 is 16 amino acids. Germline assignment: CDR1 KGHDR and CDR2 SFDVKD. The chain's CDR3 is CATSDLPRTENTEAFF. The DNA for the CDR3 is TGTGCCACCAGTGATTTGCCCCGGACAGAAAACACTGAAGCTTTCTTT.

A word on this clonotype: A read error may be the cause here, since a much bigger clone is one base away. The rearrangement uses TRBV30 and TRBJ2-1; no definite D call. Per the germline V gene, CDR1 is GTSNPN and CDR2 is SVGIG (reference sequence). CDR3 length: 13 amino acids. The CDR3 coding sequence is TGTGCCTGGAGTGTACTTGGCGGCAATGAGCAGCTCTTC. This gives the protein CAWSVLGGNEQLF.

As to this clonotype: One end of the junction does not line up with germline, which may come from a read error. The DNA for the CDR3 is TGTGCCTGCAGCTCCTCCGGGACAGAAATTAACTATGGCTACACCTTC. Translating it yields CACSSSGTEINYGYTF. The chain recombines TRBV7-9 with TRBJ1-2, with 7 bases that match TRBD1. Germline-derived CDR1 and CDR2 are SEHNR and FQNEAQ (reference sequence). The CDR3 is made up of 16 amino acids.

This clonotype was counted between two and nine times. The J gene is TRBJ2-5, the V gene TRBV7-9, with D possibly TRBD2 on 5 matching bases. Per germline, CDR1 SEHNR and CDR2 FQNEAQ (reference sequence). CDR3 length: 14 amino acids. V gave up 5 bases and J gave up 4 bases, with 14 bases separating them. Written as DNA, the CDR3 is TGTGCCAGCAGCCCCGTCGGGATTTTAGAGACCCAGTACTTC. Residues: CASSPVGILETQYF.

This clonotype was counted only a few times. V usage is TRBV5-4 and J usage is TRBJ2-1; 11 bases are a match to TRBD2. V trimming: 7 bases; J trimming: 8 bases; junction bases outside the gene matches: 14. The CDR3 consists of 16 residues. Germline V CDR1 and CDR2: SGHNT, YYREEE (reference sequence). CDR3 sequence (DNA): TGTGCCAGCGATTCCGTAGCGGGAGGGCCTATCGATGAGCAGTTCTTC. Its protein product is CASDSVAGGPIDEQFF.

The V gene is TRBV4-1, the J gene TRBJ1-1; 7 nucleotides line up with TRBD1. Germline CDR1 is MGHRA and CDR2 is YSYEKL. This CDR3 is 15 amino acids long. With V trimmed by 0 bases and J by 1 base, 2 bases remained unmatched. The CDR3 DNA sequence: TGCGCCAGCAGCCAAGACGACAGGGCGAACACTGAAGCTTTCTTT. As protein: CASSQDDRANTEAFF.

Concerning this clonotype itself: A read error is possible here, since a much larger clone lies one base away. V usage is TRBV25-1 and J usage is TRBJ2-1; tentatively, D is TRBD1 (5 bases). CDR1 and CDR2 from the germline V gene are MGHDK and SYGVNS. This CDR3 contains 15 residues. The CDR3 DNA follows: TGTGCCAGCAGTGTCGACAGCAGCTCCTACAATGAGCAGTCCTTC. Translation gives CASSVDSSSYNEQSF.

As to this clonotype: It may be a read error: a sequence one base away is much more abundant. V usage is TRBV6-5 and J usage is TRBJ2-7, with a weak D call TRBD2 (6 bases). CDR3 length: 14 residues. Per germline, CDR1 MNHEY and CDR2 SVGAGI. The DNA for the CDR3 is TGTGCCAGCGGTTACGGGGGAGGCTCCTACGAGCAGTACTTC. Translation gives CASGYGGGSYEQYF.

Only a few counts were recorded for this clonotype. This sequence joins TRBV29-1 and TRBJ2-1; 12 bases match TRBD2. The length of the CDR3 is 15 residues. Losses at the gene ends were 3 bases for V and 4 bases for J; bases not matched to a gene: 4. The V gene's germline CDR1 is SQVTM and CDR2 ANQGSEA. CDR3 DNA: TGCAGCGTTGACGGGACTAGCGGGTCATACAATGAGCAGTTCTTC. It codes for CSVDGTSGSYNEQFF.

This clonotype was detected only a few times. The rearrangement joins TRBV7-9 to TRBJ2-2; the match to TRBD1 covers 7 bases. The CDR3 contains 17 residues. J lost 4 bases, V lost 5 bases, and 13 bases had no gene match. CDR1 and CDR2 from the germline V gene are SEHNR and FQNEAQ (reference sequence). The CDR3 coding sequence is TGTGCCAGCAGCCCACGCAGACAGGGACCGAGCACCGGGGAGCTGTTTTTT. Translation: CASSPRRQGPSTGELFF.

Notes on this clonotype: A clone one base away is much larger, so this may be a read error. The rearrangement joins TRBV24-1 to TRBJ2-3; 9 bases line up with TRBD1. Germline V lookup: CDR1 KGHDR, CDR2 SFDVKD. The CDR3 is 15 residues long. The V gene end was trimmed by 7 bases and the J gene end by 4 bases; junction bases not matched to a gene: 8. DNA for the CDR3: TGTGCCACCAGGGACAGGGGATGGAAAGCAGATACGCAGTATTTT. Translating it yields CATRDRGWKADTQYF.

This clonotype has a handful of counts. This rearrangement joins TRBV30 to TRBJ1-1; no clear D gene. This CDR3 has 14 residues. From germline, CDR1 is GTSNPN and CDR2 SVGIG (reference sequence). V was cut by 0 bases and J by 8 bases, with 16 bases left in between. CDR3 sequence: CAWSVLLRAGEAFF. The CDR3 nucleotides read TGTGCCTGGAGTGTATTATTGCGGGCGGGAGAAGCTTTCTTT.

Note on this clonotype: Since the CDR3 does not end with the conserved phenylalanine or tryptophan, this likely comes from a read error. The chain employs TRBV7-8 and TRBJ1-1, with 11 bases that match TRBD1. The junction had 2 bases not matched to a gene; V was cut back by 4 bases and J by 4 bases. Looked up from germline, CDR1 is SGHVS and CDR2 is FQNEAQ. CDR3 length: 14 amino acids. The CDR3 region is CASSWDRGGTEAFS. For the CDR3, the DNA is TGTGCCAGCAGCTGGGACAGGGGGGGCACTGAAGCTTTCTCT.

This clonotype was counted a few times. This chain links TRBV6-5 with TRBJ2-1, with 9 positions matching TRBD2. The germline gives CDR1 MNHEY, CDR2 SVGAGI. Losses at the gene ends were 6 bases for V and 5 bases for J; bases not matched to a gene: 11. The CDR3 extends over 16 amino acids. In nucleotides, the CDR3 is TGTGCCAGCAGCCATCGACTAGCGGTGGGGGACAATGAGCAGTTCTTC. This sequence encodes CASSHRLAVGDNEQFF.

CDR3 in amino acids: CSVEDGREGPAQFF. For the CDR3, the DNA is TGCAGCGTTGAAGATGGGCGGGAGGGCCCAGCGCAGTTCTTC. This chain connects TRBV29-1 to TRBJ2-1; 9 bases align to TRBD2. The junction had 9 bases not matched to a gene; V was cut back by 0 bases and J by 12 bases. CDR1 is SQVTM, CDR2 ANQGSEA, per germline. This CDR3 is built from 14 residues.

The chain has TRBV20-1 and TRBJ1-1; the D is unclear. CDR1 is DFQATT and CDR2 is SNEGSKA in the germline V gene (reference sequence). V was trimmed by 0 bases and J by 7 bases, leaving 15 bases between them. The CDR3 is made up of 14 amino acids. The CDR3 DNA follows: TGCAGTGCTAGAGATCGGGCCAGGCTGAATGAAGCTTTCTTT. Its protein is CSARDRARLNEAFF.

As for this clonotype: A much more abundant neighbour one base away suggests this may be a read error. The genes are TRBV12-3 or TRBV12-4 and TRBJ1-1; D is undetermined. CDR3 length: 12 amino acids. The DNA for the CDR3 is TGTGCCAGCAGTTTAGCGGGTTCTGAAGTTTTCTTT. This codes for CASSLAGSEVFF.

The sample holds many counts of this clonotype. This sequence joins TRBV27 and TRBJ1-1, with a possible D match to TRBD1 (6 bases). The CDR3 consists of 16 residues. The V gene's germline CDR1 is MNHEY and CDR2 SMNVEV (reference sequence). V shed 6 bases and J shed 0 bases, with 17 bases lying between them. The CDR3 nucleotides are TGTGCCAGCAGCTCGACAGGTGCCACGATGAACACTGAAGCTTTCTTT. Translating it yields CASSSTGATMNTEAFF.

The chain has TRBV7-9 and TRBJ2-7; TRBD1 matches 7 bases. This CDR3 comprises 16 residues. Germline loops: CDR1 SEHNR, CDR2 FQNEAQ (reference sequence). V dropped 6 bases and J dropped 3; count of bases not matched to a gene: 14. The CDR3 spells CASRKTAGTAGYEQYF. For the CDR3, the DNA is TGTGCCAGCAGGAAAACAGCCGGGACAGCAGGCTACGAGCAGTACTTC.

This clonotype was counted many times. The chain couples TRBV4-1 to TRBJ1-2, with D perhaps matching TRBD1 (6 bases). The ends were cut back, 1 base at V and 5 bases at J, with 14 bases in the middle. Per germline, CDR1 MGHRA and CDR2 YSYEKL. CDR3 length equals 15 residues. The CDR3 nucleotides are TGCGCCAGCAGCCAAGTTGCTCAGGGGATTTATGGCTACACCTTC. Translating it yields CASSQVAQGIYGYTF.

The rearrangement links TRBV28 to TRBJ1-2; TRBD1 might be the D (6 bases). V was cut by 8 bases and J by 4 bases, with 17 bases left in between. The CDR3 sequence is 14 residues long. Germline V lookup: CDR1 MDHEN, CDR2 SYDVKM. The CDR3 sequence is CASPWAGASYGYTF. DNA for the CDR3: TGTGCCAGCCCCTGGGCAGGGGCGTCCTATGGCTACACCTTC.

The chain joins TRBV27 to TRBJ2-3; D is perhaps TRBD1 or TRBD2 (5 bases each). V gave up 4 bases and J gave up 2 bases, with 16 bases separating them. The CDR3 is made up of 16 amino acids. Germline V gene data show CDR1 as MNHEY and CDR2 as SMNVEV (reference sequence). CDR3 sequence reads: CASSSFAGTHTDTQYF. In nucleotides, the CDR3 is TGTGCCAGCAGTTCTTTTGCCGGGACCCACACAGATACGCAGTATTTT.

The V call is TRBV6-5, the J call TRBJ2-1; D perhaps matches TRBD2 (6 bases). The CDR3 contains 14 residues. Germline values: CDR1 MNHEY, CDR2 SVGAGI. With 6 bases removed from V and 5 bases from J, the gap between germline ends came to 14 bases. This chain's CDR3 is CASRILEGDNEQFF. DNA of the CDR3: TGTGCCAGCAGAATCTTGGAGGGAGACAATGAGCAGTTCTTC.

This chain joins TRBV20-1 and TRBJ2-3; 8 bases are a match to TRBD2. The CDR3 loop spans 19 amino acids. The germline V gene has CDR1 DFQATT and CDR2 SNEGSKA (reference sequence). Unmatched junction bases numbered 23, after V lost 4 bases and J lost 5 bases. The CDR3 reads CSANRRGATKAPTVDTQYF. The CDR3 DNA reads as TGCAGTGCTAACCGGCGGGGGGCCACAAAAGCTCCCACAGTAGATACGCAGTATTTT.

This clonotype has just a few counts. The J gene is TRBJ2-5, the V gene TRBV4-1, with 9 bases aligning to TRBD2. The CDR3 is made up of 17 amino acids. The ends lost 0 bases at V and 3 bases at J; junction bases unmatched: 8. From germline, CDR1 is MGHRA and CDR2 YSYEKL. The CDR3: CASSQEIWAGGEETQYF. CDR3 in DNA: TGCGCCAGCAGCCAAGAGATATGGGCGGGGGGGGAAGAGACCCAGTACTTC.

This clonotype was observed many times. This sequence joins TRBV28 and TRBJ2-5, with 7 positions matching TRBD2. The V and J ends lost 6 bases and 1 base, in that order; junction bases with no gene match: 8. The CDR3 sequence is 15 residues long. Germline V gene lookup returns CDR1 MDHEN and CDR2 SYDVKM. The CDR3 spells CASRILTSRQETQYF. As DNA, the CDR3 is TGTGCCAGCAGAATATTGACTAGCCGCCAAGAGACCCAGTACTTC.

This clonotype was seen a handful of times. A much larger clone differs by one base, so this may be a read error. The chain links TRBV28 to TRBJ2-5, with 10 bases fitting TRBD1. The CDR3 runs to 17 residues. V lost 2 bases, J lost 4 bases, and 10 bases stayed unmatched. Germline CDR1 and CDR2: MDHEN and SYDVKM. The CDR3 DNA reads TGTGCCAGCAGTTTAGGTGTCGGGACAGGGGCCCGAGAGACCCAGTACTTC. Translated, it gives CASSLGVGTGARETQYF.